This TCR beta chain emerged from a study of cytomegalovirus exposure and HLA in healthy donors. Looked up from germline, CDR1 is SEHNR and CDR2 is FQNEAQ (reference sequence). Trimming at V came to 7 bases and at J to 5 bases, leaving 3 bases not matched to a gene. This CDR3 is 13 amino acids long. Vbeta (60) and Jbeta (13) primers were used in the PCR. Here immunoSEQ multiplex PCR was the method, and the copy in TCRdb shows in-frame clones only, minus some. The sample yields 150,000 or so clones, about 75% seen once. The chain couples TRBV7-9 to TRBJ2-5; 11 nucleotides agree with TRBD2. The source of this sequence is a woman in her forties or fifties in good health and CMV-seropositive. The sample consisted of PBMCs. CDR3 residues: CASISSGGETQYF. CDR3 nucleotide sequence: TGTGCCAGCATTTCTAGCGGGGGGGAGACCCAGTACTTC. The complete variable domain, with remaining parts taken from reference TRBV7-9 and TRBJ2-5, reads DTGVSQNPRHKITKRGQNVTFRCDPISEHNRLYWYRQTLGQGPEFLTYFQNEAQLEKSRLLSDRFSAERPKGSFSTLEIQRTEQGDSAMYLCASISSGGETQYFGPGTRLLVL.